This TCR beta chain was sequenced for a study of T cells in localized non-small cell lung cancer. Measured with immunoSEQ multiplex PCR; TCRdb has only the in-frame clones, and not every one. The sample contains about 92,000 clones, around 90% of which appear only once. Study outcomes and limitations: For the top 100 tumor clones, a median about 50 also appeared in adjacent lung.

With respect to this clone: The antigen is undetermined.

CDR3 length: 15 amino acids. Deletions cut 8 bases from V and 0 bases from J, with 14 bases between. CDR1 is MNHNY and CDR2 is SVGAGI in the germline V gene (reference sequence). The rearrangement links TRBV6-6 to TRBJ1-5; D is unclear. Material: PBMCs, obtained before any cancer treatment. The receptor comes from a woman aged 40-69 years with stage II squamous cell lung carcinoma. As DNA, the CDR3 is TGTGCCAGCGCCAGAGGTGGGCGTAGCAATCAGCCCCAGCATTTT. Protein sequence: CASARGGRSNQPQHF.